The subject of this entry is one TCR beta chain. The entry originates in a study of blood T cell repertoires in COVID-19. Study in general: The United States, Italy and Spain were the sources of the acute and convalescent COVID-19 samples.

Study members were between roughly 18 and 90 years old and lived in 24 US regions. All recovered Cohort 3 donors got two negative PCRs, got clearance, or saw symptom resolution. V lost 6 bases to trimming and J lost 4 bases; unmatched junction nucleotides: 9. CDR1 and CDR2 from the germline V gene are MRHNA and SNTAGT. This CDR3 spans 16 amino acids. TCRdb's table, derived via immunoSEQ multiplex PCR, lists solely in-frame clones and lacks some. The sample consists of 200,000 or so clones, roughly nine tenths of them appearing once. The V and J genes are TRBV6-4 and TRBJ2-3; 11 bases are shared with TRBD2. This sequence originates from a man aged 25 to 40 who had recovered from COVID-19. Source material: PBMCs or T cells enriched from blood (not recorded which). The CDR3 DNA follows: TGTGCCAGCAGCAGACTAGCGGGAAGTGGGGCAGATACGCAGTATTTT. Its translation: CASSRLAGSGADTQYF.